This entry lists 3 T cell receptor beta chains sequenced from one sample in a study of regulatory T cells in long-lasting Graves disease. iRepertoire HTBI primers and Arm-PCR of CDR3 regions built TCR beta libraries. TCRdb processed the multiplex PCR reads anew with MiXCR; each CDR3 protein has one entry. The data contain 400,000 to 450,000 distinct CDR3 sequences, about a sixth of them singletons. Specified time point: newly diagnosed GD, antithyroid drugs for less than 3 months. Following extraction of RNA from PBMCs, that RNA was used to make the TCR library. This same sample was also taken into another study, of T cells in Graves' hyperthyroidism and ophthalmopathy.

The sample here was peripheral blood mononuclear cells (PBMCs), taken at new diagnosis, from a patient treated with antithyroid drugs. The receptors shown here come from a woman aged 30 to 39 with Graves disease.

Points on this clonotype: Possible read error: a much larger clone is one base away. The gene calls are TRBV6-2 or TRBV6-3 and TRBJ1-2; no reliable D call. Trimming cost V 2 bases and J 10 bases, with 20 bases left between them. This CDR3 contains 15 residues. Germline CDR1 is MNHEY and CDR2 is SVGEGT. CDR3 nucleotides: TGTGCCAGCAGTTACACGGGCTCTCTGGGGTACGACTACACCTTC. Amino acid sequence: CASSYTGSLGYDYTF.

This clonotype was counted between two and nine times. An end of the junction does not agree with germline; a read error may underlie this. The chain combines TRBV7-3 with TRBJ2-1; 10 positions agree with TRBD1. In germline, CDR1 is SGHTA, CDR2 FQGTGA. The CDR3 runs 16 residues. The CDR3 reads CASSLRAGTGVDDQFF. The CDR3 nucleotides are TGTGCCAGCAGCCTCAGGGCCGGGACAGGGGTTGATGATCAGTTCTTC.

For this clonotype: One end of the junction fails to match germline, which may point to a read error. The genes are TRBV7-6 and TRBJ2-2; TRBD1 matches at 8 bases. The length of the CDR3 is 14 residues. Per germline, CDR1 SGHVS and CDR2 FNYEAQ. CDR3 coding DNA: TGCGCCAGCAGCTTAAGGACAGGGACCGGGGAGCTGTTTTTT. This codes for CASSLRTGTGELFF.